Listed below are T cell receptor beta chains from one sample, sequenced in a study of CD8 T cells in ankylosing spondylitis. TCRdb analysed the 5' RACE reads with MiXCR anew, one entry per CDR3 protein. The sample lists about 120,000 distinct CDR3 sequences, roughly 15% occurring once. The source material was blood, either unsorted or a sorted T cell fraction (not recorded which). The receptors were sampled from a female donor with ankylosing spondylitis or in good health (not recorded which). CDR3s include the opening cysteine and the closing phenylalanine or tryptophan. The D gene is left open where the match is weak. Size tells how often a clone was seen (once, few, many) or the class of an expanded clone, and some rows leave it out.

CDR3aa | CDR3nt | d_gene | v_gene | abundance | j_gene
CASSQEGYEQFF | TGTGCCAGCAGCCAGGAGGGTTATGAGCAGTTCTTC | . | TRBV28 | . | TRBJ2-1
CASRSNRGETQYF | TGTGCCAGCAGATCGAACAGGGGTGAGACCCAGTACTTC | TRBD1 | TRBV12-3/TRBV12-4 | few | TRBJ2-5
CASSSNSDSGNTIYF | TGCGCCAGCAGCTCGAACTCTGACTCTGGAAACACCATATATTTT | . | TRBV5-1 | . | TRBJ1-3
CASSDRLAGRNEQFF | TGTGCCAGCAGTGACAGACTAGCGGGAAGAAATGAGCAGTTCTTC | TRBD2 | TRBV6-4 | many | TRBJ2-1
CSVDSRGKGIAF | TGCAGCGTTGATAGCCGTGGGAAGGGTATCGCCTTC | . | TRBV29-1 | many | TRBJ1-2
CSANDRPGGAYYGYTF | TGCAGTGCCAATGACAGGCCGGGGGGGGCTTACTATGGCTACACCTTC | . | TRBV20-1 | many | TRBJ1-2
CASSNDEQFF | TGTGCCAGCAGCAATGATGAGCAGTTCTTC | . | TRBV21-1 | few | TRBJ2-1
CASSPWTGEGEDEQYF | TGTGCCAGCAGTCCCTGGACAGGGGAGGGTGAGGACGAGCAGTACTTC | TRBD1 | TRBV12-3/TRBV12-4 | few | TRBJ2-7
CASSQLAGSSYEQYF | TGTGCCAGCAGCCAACTAGCGGGCAGTTCCTACGAGCAGTACTTC | TRBD2 | TRBV3-1 | . | TRBJ2-7
CAISDSRGANSNQPQHF | TGTGCCATCAGTGATTCGAGGGGCGCAAATAGCAATCAGCCCCAGCATTTT | . | TRBV10-3 | . | TRBJ1-5
CSARPGGGREQYF | TGCAGTGCTAGGCCGGGGGGGGGTCGCGAGCAGTACTTC | TRBD2 | TRBV20-1 | few | TRBJ2-7
CASSYSALSEAFF | TGTGCCAGCAGTTACTCGGCACTCAGTGAAGCTTTCTTT | . | TRBV6-5 | few | TRBJ1-1
CASSTQTGWDTEAFF | TGTGCCAGCAGCACCCAGACAGGTTGGGACACTGAAGCTTTCTTT | . | TRBV7-9 | many | TRBJ1-1
CASSSRGGSPYVETQYF | TGTGCCAGCAGCTCCCGAGGAGGTAGCCCCTATGTTGAGACCCAGTACTTC | . | TRBV7-2 | . | TRBJ2-5
CASSLRLAGGPYNEQFF | TGTGCCAGTAGCCTCAGACTAGCGGGGGGCCCCTACAATGAGCAGTTCTTC | TRBD2 | TRBV19 | few | TRBJ2-1
CASSLGLRTEAFF | TGTGCCAGCAGCCTGGGCCTCAGGACTGAAGCTTTCTTT | . | TRBV7-9 | . | TRBJ1-1
CSVAAGNYGYTF | TGCAGCGTTGCCGCGGGTAACTATGGCTACACCTTC | . | TRBV29-1 | many | TRBJ1-2
CASSPDRGRTYNSPLHF | TGTGCCAGCAGTCCGGACAGGGGTCGAACCTATAATTCACCCCTCCACTTT | TRBD1 | TRBV27 | few | TRBJ1-6
CASRRAGVITGELFF | TGTGCCAGCAGGAGAGCGGGAGTGATCACCGGGGAGCTGTTTTTT | TRBD2 | TRBV12-3/TRBV12-4 | . | TRBJ2-2
CASSLTSGGGYGYTF | TGTGCCAGCAGCCTGACCTCAGGGGGGGGCTATGGCTACACCTTC | TRBD1 | TRBV7-8 | . | TRBJ1-2
CASSKRTSGGSECEQYF | TGTGCCAGCAGCAAACGCACCTCGGGCGGGAGTGAATGCGAGCAGTACTTC | . | TRBV21-1 | . | TRBJ2-7
CASSLGQGSSYEQYF | TGTGCCAGCAGCTTAGGGCAGGGTAGCTCCTACGAGCAGTACTTC | . | TRBV7-2 | many | TRBJ2-7
CASSGRDAQETQYF | TGTGCCAGCAGTGGGCGGGACGCCCAAGAGACCCAGTACTTC | . | TRBV6-1 | many | TRBJ2-5
CSAWELAVNSYEQYF | TGCAGTGCCTGGGAACTAGCGGTTAACTCCTACGAGCAGTACTTC | TRBD2 | TRBV20-1 | . | TRBJ2-7
CASSYGGDTTDTQYF | TGTGCCAGCAGTTACGGCGGGGACACCACAGATACGCAGTATTTT | . | TRBV6-2/TRBV6-3 | few | TRBJ2-3
CASTGTSESPQYF | TGTGCCAGCACCGGGACGTCGGAATCGCCCCAGTACTTC | . | TRBV12-3/TRBV12-4 | many | TRBJ2-5
CSARYQETQYF | TGCAGTGCCCGGTACCAAGAGACCCAGTACTTC | . | TRBV20-1 | many | TRBJ2-5
CASSLASGGSYEQYF | TGTGCCAGCAGCTTAGCTAGCGGGGGCTCCTACGAGCAGTACTTC | TRBD2 | TRBV7-2 | . | TRBJ2-7
CSARVPWGDTQYF | TGCAGTGCTAGAGTGCCGTGGGGAGATACGCAGTATTTT | . | TRBV20-1 | . | TRBJ2-3
CSATDRAGTLSNQPQHF | TGCAGTGCTACTGACAGGGCCGGAACTCTGAGCAATCAGCCCCAGCATTTT | TRBD1 | TRBV20-1 | few | TRBJ1-5
CASSDGTPDSYSNQPQHF | TGTGCCAGCAGTGACGGGACTCCCGATTCGTATAGCAATCAGCCCCAGCATTTT | . | TRBV6-4 | many | TRBJ1-5
CASSPFVGAGTGELFF | TGTGCCAGCAGCCCCTTCGTGGGCGCGGGGACCGGGGAGCTGTTTTTT | . | TRBV5-4 | . | TRBJ2-2
CASSPPGLADEQFF | TGTGCCAGCAGCCCTCCGGGACTAGCGGATGAGCAGTTCTTC | TRBD2 | TRBV11-3 | once | TRBJ2-1
CASSVTSAYANEQFF | TGTGCCAGCAGTGTTACTAGCGCCTACGCTAATGAGCAGTTCTTC | TRBD2 | TRBV12-3/TRBV12-4 | few | TRBJ2-1
CASSLAPGSGELFF | TGCGCCAGCAGCTTGGCCCCCGGGTCCGGGGAGCTGTTTTTT | . | TRBV5-1 | few | TRBJ2-2
CASSPGEGANEKLFF | TGCGCCAGCAGCCCCGGAGAGGGGGCTAATGAAAAACTGTTTTTT | . | TRBV5-1 | few | TRBJ1-4
CSATWGGDGQNIQYF | TGCAGTGCAACCTGGGGCGGGGATGGACAAAACATTCAGTACTTC | . | TRBV20-1 | many | TRBJ2-4
CASSLAGHYKETQYF | TGCGCCAGCAGCTTGGCCGGGCATTACAAAGAGACCCAGTACTTC | . | TRBV5-1 | few | TRBJ2-5
CSAGDRFSTDTQYF | TGCAGTGCGGGGGACAGATTTAGCACAGATACGCAGTATTTT | TRBD1 | TRBV20-1 | few | TRBJ2-3
CASSLSWYEQYF | TGTGCCAGCAGTTTATCATGGTACGAGCAGTACTTC | . | TRBV12-3/TRBV12-4 | many | TRBJ2-7
CATSKGQGVHEQYF | TGTGCCACCAGCAAAGGGCAAGGGGTCCACGAGCAGTACTTC | . | TRBV15 | many | TRBJ2-7
CASSFQGVRNSPLHF | TGTGCCAGCAGCTTCCAGGGCGTTAGGAATTCACCCCTCCACTTT | . | TRBV7-9 | many | TRBJ1-6
CARSLVVQGRPQHF | TGTGCCAGAAGCTTGGTGGTCCAAGGCAGGCCCCAGCATTTT | . | TRBV5-3 | . | TRBJ1-5
CASGRDKSTDTQYF | TGTGCCAGCGGGCGGGACAAGAGCACAGATACGCAGTATTTT | . | TRBV12-3/TRBV12-4 | many | TRBJ2-3
CASRPGGAGYEQYF | TGCGCCAGCAGGCCAGGGGGCGCCGGCTACGAGCAGTACTTC | TRBD1 | TRBV5-1 | . | TRBJ2-7
CASSQGGSSYNEQFF | TGCGCCAGCAGCCAAGGCGGGAGCTCCTACAATGAGCAGTTCTTC | TRBD2 | TRBV3-1 | many | TRBJ2-1
CAISDGGGNEQYF | TGTGCCATCAGTGACGGGGGCGGCAACGAGCAGTACTTC | . | TRBV10-3 | few | TRBJ2-7
CASSPLEHQQETQYF | TGTGCCAGCAGCCCTCTGGAACACCAACAAGAGACCCAGTACTTC | . | TRBV7-9 | . | TRBJ2-5
CASSSAGQGARGSDENTEAFF | TGCGCCAGCAGCTCCGCGGGACAGGGGGCGCGAGGCTCCGATGAGAACACTGAAGCTTTCTTT | TRBD1 | TRBV5-1 | few | TRBJ1-1
CATSPGRDSSSTNEKLFF | TGTGCCACCAGCCCGGGCCGGGACAGCTCTTCAACTAATGAAAAACTGTTTTTT | TRBD1 | TRBV15 | many | TRBJ1-4
CSAGASGRNTDTQYF | TGCAGTGCTGGGGCTAGCGGGAGGAATACAGATACGCAGTATTTT | TRBD2 | TRBV20-1 | many | TRBJ2-3
CASRTRGLGEKLFF | TGTGCCAGCAGGACTAGGGGCTTGGGCGAAAAACTGTTTTTT | . | TRBV28 | many | TRBJ1-4
CASSPRAGGPFGELFF | TGTGCCAGCAGTCCGAGGGCGGGGGGGCCTTTCGGGGAGCTGTTTTTT | TRBD2 | TRBV12-3/TRBV12-4 | . | TRBJ2-2
CASSPRAPREQYF | TGCGCCAGCAGCCCCCGGGCCCCCCGCGAGCAGTACTTC | . | TRBV4-1 | few | TRBJ2-7
CASSLGLGAYNSPLHF | TGTGCCAGCAGCTTAGGGTTGGGGGCCTATAATTCACCCCTCCACTTT | . | TRBV11-2 | many | TRBJ1-6
CASSFRGVDEQYF | TGTGCCAGCAGTTTTCGAGGGGTCGACGAGCAGTACTTC | . | TRBV27 | . | TRBJ2-7
CASSLGGSNIDTQYF | TGTGCCAGCAGTTTAGGAGGGAGCAATATAGATACGCAGTATTTT | . | TRBV27 | . | TRBJ2-3
CASSLWMVAGESDTQYF | TGCGCCAGCAGCTTGTGGATGGTAGCGGGCGAATCAGATACGCAGTATTTT | TRBD2 | TRBV5-1 | few | TRBJ2-3
CSASVASFDTQYF | TGCAGTGCTAGTGTGGCTAGCTTCGATACGCAGTATTTT | . | TRBV20-1 | once | TRBJ2-3
CSASSFSETSGGYEQYF | TGCAGTGCTAGTAGTTTTTCAGAGACTAGCGGGGGCTACGAGCAGTACTTC | TRBD2 | TRBV20-1 | . | TRBJ2-7